Following are 15 T cell receptor beta chains from one sample sequenced in a study of OX40 agonist ivuxolimab in advanced cancers. Here immunoSEQ multiplex PCR was the method, and the copy in TCRdb shows in-frame clones only, minus some. Seen here are about 57,000 clones, more than 75% observed once, and the top ten hold 0.37%. This sample comprised CD4+ or CD8+ T cells sorted from blood, obtained in a trial of the OX40 agonist ivuxolimab. The receptors stem from an adult with an advanced solid tumor such as melanoma, head and neck, liver or kidney cancer.

The rearrangement uses TRBV2 and TRBJ1-3, with 10 bases fitting TRBD1. J was trimmed by 6 bases and V by 4 bases; bases with no gene match: 6. The CDR3 runs 15 residues. Germline-derived CDR1 and CDR2 are SNHLY and FYNNEI. CDR3 nucleotides: TGTGCCAGCAGTGGACAGGGGGCGCACGTAAACACCATATATTTT. It translates to CASSGQGAHVNTIYF. Using reference TRBV2 and TRBJ1-3 for the parts outside the CDR3, the full variable domain is EPEVTQTPSHQVTQMGQEVILRCVPISNHLYFYWYRQILGQKVEFLVSFYNNEISEKSEIFDDQFSVERPDGSNFTLKIRSTKLEDSAMYFCASSGQGAHVNTIYFGEGSWLTVV.

This rearrangement joins TRBV10-3 to TRBJ1-2, with a weak D call TRBD1 (6 bases). V was trimmed by 6 bases and J by 4 bases, leaving 15 bases between them. Germline loops: CDR1 ENHRY, CDR2 SYGVKD. The CDR3 is 14 residues long. The CDR3 spells CAIRNTGSVYGYTF. The CDR3, as DNA: TGTGCCATCAGAAATACAGGGTCCGTCTATGGCTACACCTTC.

The V call is TRBV2, the J call TRBJ2-4; D is uncertain. Germline V gives CDR1 SNHLY, CDR2 FYNNEI. V lost 4 bases, J lost 3 bases, and 4 bases lay in between. This CDR3 comprises 12 residues. This CDR3 is CASSASKNIQYF. CDR3 sequence (DNA): TGTGCCAGCAGTGCTAGCAAAAACATTCAGTACTTC.

This clone came up once. This chain connects TRBV4-1 to TRBJ2-2; 7 bases fit TRBD1. The junction had 2 bases not matched to a gene; V was cut back by 1 base and J by 0 bases. From germline, CDR1 is MGHRA and CDR2 YSYEKL. This CDR3 has 16 residues. CDR3 coding DNA: TGCGCCAGCAGCCAAGCGGGACAGACGAACACCGGGGAGCTGTTTTTT. As protein: CASSQAGQTNTGELFF.

V gene TRBV5-4 combines with J gene TRBJ2-2; 8 nucleotides align to TRBD1. V trimming: 4 bases; J trimming: 0 bases; junction bases outside the gene matches: 2. The CDR3 is made up of 15 amino acids. Germline V gene lookup returns CDR1 SGHNT and CDR2 YYREEE (reference sequence). The CDR3 here is CASSPGQANTGELFF. The DNA for the CDR3 is TGTGCCAGCAGCCCGGGACAGGCGAACACCGGGGAGCTGTTTTTT.

Concerning this clone itself: Mismatch with germline at one junction end may stem from a read error. Other DNA sequences in this sample translate to the same CDR3. The V call is TRBV5-6, the J call TRBJ1-1, with D tentatively TRBD1 (5 bases). The CDR3 consists of 14 residues. CDR1 is SGHDT and CDR2 is YYEEEE in the germline V gene. CDR3 DNA: TGTGCCAGCAGCCGGGGGTTGGGGAACACTGAAGCCTTCTTT. Encoded protein: CASSRGLGNTEAFF.

The chain recombines TRBV30 with TRBJ1-5; 7 bases fit TRBD1. V dropped 3 bases and J dropped 2; count of bases not matched to a gene: 4. The CDR3 covers 14 residues. Germline V gene sequence: CDR1 GTSNPN, CDR2 SVGIG (reference sequence). CDR3 bases: TGTGCCTGGAGGAGACAGGGTGGCAATCAGCCCCAGCATTTT. Its translation is CAWRRQGGNQPQHF.

The genes are TRBV7-9 and TRBJ2-2; 11 bases match TRBD2. The CDR3 has 16 residues. V trimming: 9 bases; J trimming: 1 base; junction bases outside the gene matches: 7. CDR1 and CDR2 from the germline V gene are SEHNR and FQNEAQ (reference sequence). CDR3 DNA: TGTGCCAGGCCATCGACTAGCGGGATGAACACCGGGGAGCTGTTTTTT. The encoded protein is CARPSTSGMNTGELFF.

This clone appeared a single time. The chain couples TRBV29-1 to TRBJ1-3; D is perhaps TRBD1 (6 bases). Trimming stripped 6 bases from V and 4 bases from J, with 13 bases between. CDR3 length: 13 residues. Germline values: CDR1 SQVTM, CDR2 ANQGSEA. DNA for the CDR3: TGCAGCGTCGTGCCAGGGGCAGGAAACACCATATATTTT. Its translation is CSVVPGAGNTIYF. The full variable domain, completed using reference TRBV29-1 and TRBJ1-3, is SAVISQKPSRDICQRGTSLTIQCQVDSQVTMMFWYRQQPGQSLTLIATANQGSEATYESGFVIDKFPISRPNLTFSTLTVSNMSPEDSSIYLCSVVPGAGNTIYFGEGSWLTVV.

The CDR3 sequence: CASSLDDSGYTF. The CDR3, as DNA: TGTGCCAGCTCACTAGACGACTCCGGCTACACCTTC. The chain employs TRBV18 and TRBJ1-2; D unresolved. V was pared by 4 bases and J by 8 bases, with 11 bases between. The CDR3 sequence is 12 residues long. CDR1 and CDR2 from the germline V gene are KGHSH and LQKENI.

The rearrangement uses TRBV30 and TRBJ2-1; 7 bases are shared with TRBD2. V trimming: 1 base; J trimming: 4 bases; junction bases outside the gene matches: 10. The V gene's germline CDR1 is GTSNPN and CDR2 SVGIG (reference sequence). The CDR3 extends over 16 amino acids. For the CDR3, the DNA is TGTGCCTGGAGTGCATTGACGGGACTACCTTACAATGAGCAGTTCTTC. Protein sequence: CAWSALTGLPYNEQFF.

The rearrangement joins TRBV5-1 to TRBJ2-7, with D perhaps matching TRBD1 or TRBD2 (5 bases each). The V gene lost 1 base and the J gene lost 3 bases, with 11 bases spanning the gap. The germline V gene encodes CDR1 SGHRS and CDR2 YFSETQ. The CDR3 is 14 amino acids. The CDR3 sequence: CASSLTTRGYEQYF. The CDR3 DNA reads as TGCGCCAGCAGCTTGACAACTAGGGGCTACGAGCAGTACTTC.

The genes are TRBV30 and TRBJ2-5; D possibly corresponds to TRBD2 (5 bases). CDR3 length equals 13 residues. Germline assignment: CDR1 GTSNPN and CDR2 SVGIG (reference sequence). Between the trimmed V and J ends, which lost 0 bases and 4 bases, there was a span of 9 bases. This CDR3 reads CAWSVTSGETQYF. The CDR3 nucleotides are TGTGCCTGGAGTGTAACGAGCGGAGAGACCCAGTACTTC.

The chain links TRBV27 to TRBJ2-4; TRBD2 matches at 13 bases. Germline V gene lookup returns CDR1 MNHEY and CDR2 SMNVEV (reference sequence). This CDR3 has 15 amino acids. Unmatched junction bases numbered 7, after V lost 6 bases and J lost 8 bases. The CDR3 nucleotides read TGTGCCAGCAGAAGATTACTAGCGGGGGGGGACATTCAGTACTTC. Translating gives CASRRLLAGGDIQYF.

The V call is TRBV11-2, the J call TRBJ2-1; tentatively, D is TRBD1 or TRBD2 (5 bases each). V lost 0 bases, J lost 9 bases, and 15 bases lay in between. Germline loops: CDR1 SGHAT, CDR2 FQNNGV. The CDR3 loop spans 15 amino acids. CDR3 in DNA: TGTGCCAGCAGCTTAGAATCCGGGGCCAAAAGTGAGCAGTTCTTC. As protein: CASSLESGAKSEQFF.